This entry is about one T cell receptor beta chain. TCRdb's table, derived via immunoSEQ multiplex PCR, lists solely in-frame clones and lacks some. Of about 170,000 clones listed, 94% are singletons. This sample was taken from a study of control samples from healthy donors and cancer patients. The material sequenced was blood. This receptor was taken from a young woman in good health.

The CDR3 is CASSVESSSSYGYTF. CDR3 DNA sequence: TGTGCCAGCAGCGTAGAGAGCTCGAGTAGCTATGGCTACACCTTC. The rearrangement links TRBV9 to TRBJ1-2, with no clear D. Trimming pared 0 bases from V and 4 bases from J, leaving 13 bases between. Germline V gene lookup returns CDR1 SGDLS and CDR2 YYNGEE. The CDR3 has 15 residues.